One sample yielded the 32 T cell receptor beta chains listed below, sequenced in a study of regulatory T cells in long-lasting Graves disease. Building of the TCR beta libraries involved iRepertoire HTBI primers and Arm-PCR of CDR3 regions. Each CDR3 protein is one row after TCRdb ran MiXCR on the multiplex PCR reads. The sample shows about 470,000 distinct CDR3 sequences, around 15% of them seen only once. Described time point: newly diagnosed GD, antithyroid drugs for less than 3 months. Making the TCR library involved RNA that had been extracted from PBMCs. This sample was shared with a second study, whose subject was T cells in Graves' hyperthyroidism and ophthalmopathy.

The input for sequencing was peripheral blood mononuclear cells (PBMCs), taken at new diagnosis, from a patient treated with antithyroid drugs. The origin of the receptors is a man aged 35 to 55 with Graves disease.

This clonotype was observed at least ten times. This chain connects TRBV28 to TRBJ1-1; possible D gene TRBD1, 6 bases. The germline V gene has CDR1 MDHEN and CDR2 SYDVKM. CDR3 length: 13 amino acids. Trimming left V 10 bases short and J 1 base short, with 13 bases between. CDR3 loop: CATKVTGNTEAFF. In nucleotides, the CDR3 is TGTGCCACCAAAGTGACAGGGAACACTGAAGCTTTCTTT.

This clonotype was seen repeatedly, ten times or more. This chain joins TRBV28 and TRBJ2-7; 8 bases agree with TRBD2. This CDR3 region has 15 residues. CDR1 and CDR2 from the germline V gene are MDHEN and SYDVKM. V trimming: 3 bases; J trimming: 0 bases; junction bases outside the gene matches: 4. The CDR3 DNA reads TGTGCCAGCAGTTTGAGTAGCGGGGTCTCCTACGAGCAGTACTTC. This gives the protein CASSLSSGVSYEQYF.

The chain links TRBV4-2 to TRBJ1-6; D ambiguous. V lost 0 bases and J 7 bases, leaving 10 bases between the germline ends. Germline CDR1 LGHNA, CDR2 YNFKEQ. The CDR3 has 15 amino acids. CDR3 loop: CASSQDDGRNSPLHF. CDR3 DNA: TGTGCCAGCAGCCAAGACGACGGTCGGAATTCACCCCTCCACTTT.

This clonotype has ten or more counts. Germline and junction disagree at one end, which may indicate a read error. The J gene is TRBJ1-1, the V gene TRBV5-1; no clear D. Germline assignment: CDR1 SGHRS and CDR2 YFSETQ. The CDR3 contains 13 residues. CDR3 in amino acids: CASSLLQNTEAFF. As DNA, the CDR3 is TGTGCCAGCAGCTTATTACAGAACACTGAAGCTTTCTTT.

On this clonotype itself: A much larger clonotype is one base distant, so this may be a read error. V gene TRBV20-1 combines with J gene TRBJ1-2, with D unclear. Germline CDR1 DFQATT, CDR2 SNEGSKA (reference sequence). This CDR3 is built from 13 residues. CDR3 loop: CSASRADNCGYTF. In DNA, the CDR3 is TGCAGTGCTAGTCGGGCGGATAACTGTGGCTACACCTTC.

The sample holds a few counts of this clonotype. This chain links TRBV24-1 with TRBJ2-2; 14 bases map to TRBD2. Germline lookup yields CDR1 KGHDR and CDR2 SFDVKD. The ends lost 4 bases at V and 5 bases at J; junction bases unmatched: 11. This CDR3 is built from 19 residues. In nucleotides, the CDR3 is TGTGCCACCAGTGACCCGGGACTAGCGGGAGAGGGGCGGACCGGGGAGCTGTTTTTT. Translated, it gives CATSDPGLAGEGRTGELFF.

In this sample, this clonotype turned up many times. The chain couples TRBV12-3 or TRBV12-4 to TRBJ2-5; no firm D call. V was trimmed by 3 bases and J by 4 bases, leaving 9 bases between them. There are 13 residues in the CDR3. CDR3 DNA: TGTGCCAGCAGTTTGCGGCTAGGAGAGACCCAGTACTTC. Translated: CASSLRLGETQYF.

This clonotype was detected many times. This sequence joins TRBV7-9 and TRBJ2-3; 10 nucleotides agree with TRBD1. V shed 5 bases and J 0 bases; nucleotides not matched to a gene: 5. Looked up from germline, CDR1 is SEHNR and CDR2 is FQNEAQ (reference sequence). The CDR3 contains 16 residues. DNA of the CDR3: TGTGCCAGCAGCATCAGACAGGGGGCTAGCACAGATACGCAGTATTTT. Its translation is CASSIRQGASTDTQYF.

This clonotype was seen more than once but under ten times. The chain combines TRBV7-9 with TRBJ1-1; D not certain. Trimming took 7 bases from V and 4 from J, leaving 13 bases between them. The CDR3 contains 13 residues. Germline V gene data show CDR1 as SEHNR and CDR2 as FQNEAQ (reference sequence). The CDR3 nucleotides are TGTGCCAGCACCTACGGCGGTCGCACTGAAGCTTTCTTT. It yields the protein CASTYGGRTEAFF.

This clonotype was counted ten times or more. The genes are TRBV2 and TRBJ2-2, with D perhaps matching TRBD1 (5 bases). Germline V gene sequence: CDR1 SNHLY, CDR2 FYNNEI. V was trimmed by 6 bases and J by 5 bases, leaving 16 bases between them. There are 15 residues in the CDR3. This CDR3 reads CASSYDRISTGELFF. CDR3 nucleotide sequence: TGTGCCAGCAGCTACGACAGAATATCAACCGGGGAGCTGTTTTTT.

This clonotype was observed a few times. The gene calls are TRBV6-1 and TRBJ2-3, with D tentatively TRBD2 (5 bases). V lost 3 bases and J lost 0, with 10 bases in between. This CDR3 is 15 amino acids long. The germline V gene encodes CDR1 MNHNS and CDR2 SASEGT. CDR3 bases: TGTGCCAGCAGTGAGGAGCGGAGAAGCACAGATACGCAGTATTTT. It encodes CASSEERRSTDTQYF.

This clonotype was seen at least ten times. This chain joins TRBV11-2 and TRBJ2-7, with D perhaps TRBD2 (6 bases). The germline CDR1 and CDR2 sequences are SGHAT and FQNNGV. The V end lost 2 bases, the J end lost 4 bases, and 18 bases lay between the germline ends. The CDR3 length is 16 residues. The CDR3 nucleotides are TGTGCCAGCAGCTTAATCCCAGGACTATATTCATACGAGCAGTACTTC. Protein: CASSLIPGLYSYEQYF.

V usage is TRBV28 and J usage is TRBJ2-2, with 11 bases aligning to TRBD2. V gave up 1 base and J gave up 5 bases; unmatched junction bases: 0. Germline loops: CDR1 MDHEN, CDR2 SYDVKM. The CDR3 has 15 residues. The CDR3 DNA follows: TGTGCCAGCAGTTTATCTAGCGGGAGGACCGGGGAGCTGTTTTTT. Its protein product is CASSLSSGRTGELFF.

The chain recombines TRBV7-3 with TRBJ2-5, with 10 nucleotides matching TRBD1. V shed 5 bases, J shed 4 bases, and the junction held 4 bases outside the gene matches. The CDR3 extends over 14 amino acids. Germline V gene lookup returns CDR1 SGHTA and CDR2 FQGTGA. The CDR3 DNA reads as TGTGCCAGCAGCGCTAGACAGGGGGCAGAGACCCAGTACTTC. Translation: CASSARQGAETQYF.

The table lists this clonotype with many counts. The chain recombines TRBV6-2 or TRBV6-3 with TRBJ2-5; D unresolved. The CDR3 contains 13 residues. CDR1 and CDR2 from the germline V gene are MNHEY and SVGEGT. The V and J ends lost 2 bases and 5 bases respectively, with 9 bases between them. DNA of the CDR3: TGTGCCAGCAGTTACGGGAATCGCGAGACCCAGTACTTC. It translates to CASSYGNRETQYF.

This clonotype showed up many times. The V gene is TRBV12-3 or TRBV12-4, the J gene TRBJ2-2; no firm D call. V was cut by 5 bases and J by 7 bases, with 23 bases left in between. The CDR3 is made up of 17 amino acids. CDR3 sequence: CASSDQDDLWRNGELFF. For the CDR3, the DNA is TGTGCCAGCAGTGACCAAGACGATCTGTGGAGAAACGGGGAGCTGTTTTTT.

The sample holds a few counts of this clonotype. CDR3 sequence reads: CASKQTSNQPQHF. CDR3 nucleotides: TGTGCCAGCAAACAGACCAGCAATCAGCCCCAGCATTTT. V is TRBV6-2 or TRBV6-3 and J is TRBJ1-5; D gene ambiguous. CDR1 is MNHEY and CDR2 is SVGEGT in the germline V gene. CDR3 length equals 13 residues. Trimming took off 7 bases at V and 1 base at J, with 8 bases between the two ends.

The sample holds a few counts of this clonotype. In DNA, the CDR3 is TGTGCCAGCAGCTCCCGGGACGCGTTCTACGAGCAGTACTTC. It encodes CASSSRDAFYEQYF. The chain has TRBV11-2 and TRBJ2-7; D could derive from TRBD1 or TRBD2 (5 bases each). The germline V gene has CDR1 SGHAT and CDR2 FQNNGV. The CDR3 has 14 amino acids. Trimming took 4 bases from V and 3 from J, leaving 13 bases between them. Full variable domain (outside the CDR3, taken from reference TRBV11-2 and TRBJ2-7): EAGVAQSPRYKIIEKRQSVAFWCNPISGHATLYWYQQILGQGPKLLIQFQNNGVVDDSQLPKDRFSAERLKGVDSTLKIQPAKLEDSAVYLCASSSRDAFYEQYFGPGTRLTVT.

This clonotype was seen at least ten times. The V gene is TRBV3-1, the J gene TRBJ2-1; D unclear. CDR1 is LGHDT, CDR2 YNNKEL, per germline (reference sequence). The CDR3 contains 15 residues. Trimming took 0 bases from V and 9 from J, leaving 15 bases between them. CDR3 sequence (DNA): TGTGCCAGCAGCCAAGATTTAGGCTCACCAACTGAGCAGTTCTTC. This translates into CASSQDLGSPTEQFF.

This clonotype was seen more than once but under ten times. V gene TRBV30 combines with J gene TRBJ1-1; a possible D gene is TRBD1 (5 bases). Between the trimmed V and J ends, which lost 7 bases and 1 base, there was a span of 10 bases. The CDR3 has 12 amino acids. From germline, CDR1 is GTSNPN and CDR2 SVGIG (reference sequence). CDR3 sequence reads: CALDRPNTEAFF. In DNA form, the CDR3 reads TGTGCCTTAGACAGACCGAACACTGAAGCTTTCTTT.

This clonotype was counted many times. The chain recombines TRBV6-1 with TRBJ1-1; a weak D match, TRBD1 (5 bases). The germline gives CDR1 MNHNS, CDR2 SASEGT. The CDR3 runs to 14 residues. V shed 6 bases and J shed 1 base, with 12 bases lying between them. In nucleotides, the CDR3 is TGTGCCAGCAGAGTATCCGGGGCGAACACTGAAGCTTTCTTT. Residues: CASRVSGANTEAFF.

The table lists this clonotype with a few counts. CDR3 DNA sequence: TGTGCCAGTATCACAGGGGAAGACACCGGGGAGCTGTTTTTT. Protein product: CASITGEDTGELFF. This sequence joins TRBV19 and TRBJ2-2; 7 bases map to TRBD1. This CDR3 contains 14 residues. Germline V gives CDR1 LNHDA, CDR2 SQIVND (reference sequence). J gave up 3 bases and V 7 bases, and 5 bases lay outside the gene matches.

This clonotype was detected ten times or more. The chain is built from TRBV12-3 or TRBV12-4 and TRBJ2-1, with TRBD2 identical over 9 bases. This CDR3 spans 14 amino acids. V gave up 8 bases and J gave up 4 bases; unmatched junction bases: 6. This CDR3 reads CASALAGTYNEQFF. CDR3 sequence (DNA): TGTGCCAGCGCACTAGCGGGCACTTACAATGAGCAGTTCTTC.

This clonotype has a count of ten or more. V gene TRBV20-1 combines with J gene TRBJ2-1; no reliable D call. V was pared by 6 bases and J by 0 bases, with 12 bases between. The V gene's germline CDR1 is DFQATT and CDR2 SNEGSKA (reference sequence). This CDR3 is built from 14 residues. The CDR3 sequence: CSATEMSSYNEQFF. In DNA form, the CDR3 reads TGCAGTGCAACAGAAATGAGCTCCTACAATGAGCAGTTCTTC.

This sequence joins TRBV30 and TRBJ2-2; 9 nucleotides line up with TRBD2. Germline V CDR1 and CDR2: GTSNPN, SVGIG (reference sequence). Trimming cost V 4 bases and J 4 bases; bases outside gene matches: 4. This CDR3 region has 14 residues. CDR3 sequence (DNA): TGTGCCTGGACTAGCGGGAAAGTCACCGGGGAGCTGTTTTTT. The encoded protein is CAWTSGKVTGELFF.

This clonotype was observed many times. V and J are TRBV30 and TRBJ2-2; no clear D. The CDR3 is 13 residues long. Germline V CDR1 and CDR2: GTSNPN, SVGIG (reference sequence). V shed 1 base and J shed 6 bases, with 9 bases lying between them. The CDR3 coding sequence is TGTGCCTGGAGTGAAAGGGAACCCGGGGAGCTGTTTTTT. Translating gives CAWSEREPGELFF.

This clonotype has a count of ten or more. This chain connects TRBV3-1 to TRBJ2-1; tentatively, D is TRBD2 (6 bases). Germline CDR1 LGHDT, CDR2 YNNKEL (reference sequence). This CDR3 is 14 amino acids long. V was cut by 0 bases and J by 10 bases, with 13 bases left in between. The CDR3 reads CASSQEGWGREQFF. DNA for the CDR3: TGTGCCAGCAGCCAAGAAGGTTGGGGGAGGGAGCAGTTCTTC.

Ten or more counts support this clonotype. The chain combines TRBV6-1 with TRBJ1-2, with D tentatively TRBD1 (5 bases). The CDR3 sequence is 13 residues long. In germline, CDR1 is MNHNS, CDR2 SASEGT. With 6 bases removed from V and 7 bases from J, the gap between germline ends came to 15 bases. In DNA form, the CDR3 reads TGTGCCAGCAGGCTGGCAGGGAGGGGTGGCTACACCTTC. Protein sequence: CASRLAGRGGYTF.

Many counts were recorded for this clonotype. V and J are TRBV3-1 and TRBJ2-3; D not resolved. Germline CDR1 and CDR2: LGHDT and YNNKEL (reference sequence). Trimming removed 0 bases from V and 6 bases from J, with 7 bases in between. There are 13 residues in the CDR3. CDR3 coding DNA: TGTGCCAGCAGCCAAGATCGCGGTGATACGCAGTATTTT. This translates into CASSQDRGDTQYF.

This clonotype came up a few times. The chain recombines TRBV20-1 with TRBJ2-1; the D gene is possibly TRBD1 (6 bases). This CDR3 has 14 amino acids. V shed 2 bases and J shed 8 bases, with 16 bases lying between them. The germline gives CDR1 DFQATT, CDR2 SNEGSKA (reference sequence). The CDR3 nucleotides are TGCAGTGCTAGATGGAAAACAGGGTTGCATGAGCAGTTCTTC. This encodes CSARWKTGLHEQFF.

The chain is built from TRBV6-1 and TRBJ2-6, with D hard to call. This CDR3 is 14 amino acids long. Trimming pared 7 bases from V and 0 bases from J, leaving 7 bases between. Germline V gene data show CDR1 as MNHNS and CDR2 as SASEGT. CDR3 in amino acids: CASILTSGANVLTF. The CDR3, as DNA: TGTGCCAGCATATTGACCTCTGGGGCCAACGTCCTGACTTTC.

The chain is built from TRBV24-1 and TRBJ2-3; D is possibly TRBD2 (7 bases). The V gene's germline CDR1 is KGHDR and CDR2 SFDVKD. Trimming took off 2 bases at V and 3 bases at J, with 23 bases between the two ends. This CDR3 comprises 19 residues. The CDR3 bases are TGTGCCACCAGTGATTCCCACAGGGAGGGATGGTATAGGACAGATACGCAGTATTTT. Translating it yields CATSDSHREGWYRTDTQYF.